This entry lists 13 T cell receptor beta chains sequenced from one sample in a study of blood T cells in healthy people across ages (dated by TCRdb to 2014 to 2015). Libraries were built with 5' RACE. These reads were obtained on an Illumina HiSeq 2500. The second PCR ran for roughly 7 to 11 cycles and used a J-beta primer mix along with a sample-barcoded 5' primer. TCRdb handled the public reads itself, with Q25 trimming in fastp and clone calling in MiXCR, and kept productive beta chains. Each entry is one CDR3 protein sequence, shown with its most common DNA and genes. The sample table shows some 1.6 million distinct CDR3 sequences, and roughly 32% are seen once. Approximately 10% of the sample is taken by the ten largest. Sequenced: blood. Receptors originate from a woman aged 30 to 39 in good health.

The gene calls are TRBV12-3 or TRBV12-4 and TRBJ1-6; tentatively, D is TRBD1 (6 bases). V dropped 6 bases and J dropped 2 bases, with 11 bases sitting between them. The CDR3 totals 15 residues. The CDR3 region is CASRSGQTYNSPLHF. The DNA of the CDR3 is TGTGCCAGCAGGAGTGGACAGACCTATAATTCACCCCTCCACTTT.

V and J are TRBV12-3 or TRBV12-4 and TRBJ2-1; 8 positions agree with TRBD2. CDR3 length equals 14 residues. Germline trimming cut 6 bases from V and 6 bases from J; bases unmatched to any gene: 7. The CDR3, as DNA: TGTGCCAGCAGCGGCGGGGGGCCTCCCAATGAGCAGTTCTTC. Amino acid sequence: CASSGGGPPNEQFF.

The genes are TRBV9 and TRBJ2-1; D possibly matches TRBD1 or TRBD2 (5 bases each). The CDR3 sequence is 14 residues long. Germline V CDR1 and CDR2: SGDLS, YYNGEE. V was clipped by 6 bases and J by 4 bases, with 14 bases between them. CDR3 region: CASNSGPEYNEQFF. The CDR3 bases are TGTGCCAGCAACTCGGGACCAGAGTACAATGAGCAGTTCTTC.

The rearrangement links TRBV19 to TRBJ2-7, with 8 nucleotides matching TRBD1. Germline trimming cut 3 bases from V and 4 bases from J; bases unmatched to any gene: 8. The CDR3 consists of 15 residues. The V gene's germline CDR1 is LNHDA and CDR2 SQIVND (reference sequence). The chain's CDR3 is CASSIEQGEMYEQYF. The CDR3 nucleotides read TGTGCCAGTAGTATCGAACAGGGGGAGATGTACGAGCAGTACTTC. Filled out from reference TRBV19 and TRBJ2-7, the complete variable domain reads DGGITQSPKYLFRKEGQNVTLSCEQNLNHDAMYWYRQDPGQGLRLIYYSQIVNDFQKGDIAEGYSVSREKKESFPLTVTSAQKNPTAFYLCASSIEQGEMYEQYFGPGTRLTVT.

This clonotype showed up just a few times. The chain couples TRBV5-1 to TRBJ1-1; D is ambiguous. This CDR3 contains 12 residues. Germline-derived CDR1 and CDR2 are SGHRS and YFSETQ. The V gene lost 1 base and the J gene lost 5 bases, with 6 bases spanning the gap. This CDR3 is CASSLTMTEAFF. The CDR3 bases are TGCGCCAGCAGCTTGACAATGACTGAAGCTTTCTTT.

The sample holds a few counts of this clonotype. The chain couples TRBV7-6 to TRBJ2-7, with D possibly TRBD2 on 5 matching bases. The CDR3 covers 14 residues. Trimming took off 5 bases at V and 8 bases at J, with 19 bases between the two ends. CDR1 and CDR2 from the germline V gene are SGHVS and FNYEAQ. This CDR3 reads CASSPSRSGGKQYF. The CDR3 bases are TGTGCCAGCAGCCCCTCCCGGTCCGGAGGTAAGCAGTACTTC.

The CDR3 nucleotides read TGTGCCAGTAGTGGGGCAGGGACCCCGGCGGAGCAGTACTTC. This encodes CASSGAGTPAEQYF. The chain joins TRBV19 to TRBJ2-7; D possibly uses TRBD1 or TRBD2 (5 bases each). Germline V CDR1 and CDR2: LNHDA, SQIVND (reference sequence). Trimming stripped 5 bases from V and 7 bases from J, with 18 bases between. The CDR3 sequence is 14 residues long. The whole variable domain, remainder taken from reference TRBV19 and TRBJ2-7, is DGGITQSPKYLFRKEGQNVTLSCEQNLNHDAMYWYRQDPGQGLRLIYYSQIVNDFQKGDIAEGYSVSREKKESFPLTVTSAQKNPTAFYLCASSGAGTPAEQYFGPGTRLTVT.

This clonotype has a handful of counts. The rearrangement links TRBV6-2 or TRBV6-3 to TRBJ2-7; maybe TRBD1 (5 bases). CDR1 is MNHEY, CDR2 SVGEGT, per germline. The ends were cut back, 6 bases at V and 2 bases at J, with 23 bases in the middle. The CDR3 runs 17 residues. The CDR3 region has the DNA TGTGCCAGCAGCCACTCAAGGGTCGGAAGGGGCACCTACGAGCAGTACTTC. Translated: CASSHSRVGRGTYEQYF.

This clonotype was seen more than once but under ten times. The chain uses TRBV11-2 and TRBJ2-3; 13 bases align to TRBD2. This CDR3 contains 18 residues. CDR1 is SGHAT, CDR2 FQNNGV, per germline. Unmatched junction bases numbered 6, after V lost 1 base and J lost 2 bases. The CDR3 DNA reads TGTGCCAGCAGCTTAGTTCTGGGACTAGCGGGAACCACAGATACGCAGTATTTT. Translation gives CASSLVLGLAGTTDTQYF.

This clonotype was found once. CDR3 coding DNA: TGTGCCGGGGGACCACCAGGTCTTGAGCAGTACTTC. This encodes CAGGPPGLEQYF. The chain links TRBV28 to TRBJ2-5, with D tentatively TRBD1 or TRBD2 (5 bases each). This CDR3 comprises 12 residues. The V and J ends lost 11 bases and 11 bases respectively, with 21 bases between them. The V gene's germline CDR1 is MDHEN and CDR2 SYDVKM.

At least ten counts were recorded for this clonotype. The CDR3 sequence: CASSEGTGAQPQHF. CDR3 DNA sequence: TGTGCCAGCAGCGAGGGGACAGGGGCTCAGCCCCAGCATTTT. V gene TRBV5-5 combines with J gene TRBJ1-5, with 10 bases aligning to TRBD1. V trimming: 4 bases; J trimming: 6 bases; junction bases outside the gene matches: 4. Per the germline V gene, CDR1 is SGHKS and CDR2 is YYEKEE (reference sequence). The CDR3 totals 14 residues. Variable domain in full (rest from reference TRBV5-5 and TRBJ1-5): DAGVTQSPTHLIKTRGQQVTLRCSPISGHKSVSWYQQVLGQGPQFIFQYYEKEERGRGNFPDRFSARQFPNYSSELNVNALLLGDSALYLCASSEGTGAQPQHFGDGTRLSIL.

This clonotype has more than one count but fewer than ten. The V and J genes are TRBV5-5 and TRBJ2-2; no firm D call. The V end was cut by 0 bases, the J end by 3 bases, with 12 bases between. Looked up from germline, CDR1 is SGHKS and CDR2 is YYEKEE (reference sequence). This CDR3 region has 16 residues. The CDR3 DNA reads as TGTGCCAGCAGCTTGGTTTTAGGGTCCCACACCGGGGAGCTGTTTTTT. It specifies CASSLVLGSHTGELFF. The full variable domain, rest sourced from reference TRBV5-5 and TRBJ2-2, is DAGVTQSPTHLIKTRGQQVTLRCSPISGHKSVSWYQQVLGQGPQFIFQYYEKEERGRGNFPDRFSARQFPNYSSELNVNALLLGDSALYLCASSLVLGSHTGELFFGEGSRLTVL.

In this sample, this clonotype turned up a few times. The chain couples TRBV6-2 or TRBV6-3 to TRBJ2-5; D is ambiguous. This CDR3 has 13 residues. Trimming took off 2 bases at V and 5 bases at J, with 9 bases between the two ends. In germline, CDR1 is MNHEY, CDR2 SVGEGT. The CDR3 sequence: CASSYQSWETQYF. The CDR3, as DNA: TGTGCCAGCAGTTACCAGAGTTGGGAGACCCAGTACTTC.